This TCR beta chain emerged from a study of blood T cell repertoires in COVID-19. At the level of the study: Sites in the United States, Italy and Spain provided acute and convalescent COVID-19 samples. The analysed material was cDNA or gDNA that came from T cells, B-cell-depleted T cells, or PBMCs.

The V and J ends lost 3 bases and 5 bases respectively, with 7 bases between them. Per germline, CDR1 LGHDT and CDR2 YNNKEL (reference sequence). This CDR3 comprises 12 residues. In the authors' methods: Amplification with reference gene primers provided the estimates of nucleated cell counts. Sequenced by immunoSEQ multiplex PCR; TCRdb stores in-frame clones only, minus some. V and J calls and clone size are given by that table; D and trimming were obtained from the DNA. The sample consists of 45,000 or so clones, 70% to 85% of them appearing once. Sequenced: peripheral blood. This clonotype was obtained from a woman of 80 years or more with acute or convalescent COVID-19. This chain uses TRBV3-1 (or the pseudogene TRBV3-2) with TRBJ1-2; D is ambiguous. The CDR3 spells CASSQGAYGYTF. CDR3 in DNA: TGTGCCAGCAGCCAGGGCGCGTATGGCTACACCTTC.